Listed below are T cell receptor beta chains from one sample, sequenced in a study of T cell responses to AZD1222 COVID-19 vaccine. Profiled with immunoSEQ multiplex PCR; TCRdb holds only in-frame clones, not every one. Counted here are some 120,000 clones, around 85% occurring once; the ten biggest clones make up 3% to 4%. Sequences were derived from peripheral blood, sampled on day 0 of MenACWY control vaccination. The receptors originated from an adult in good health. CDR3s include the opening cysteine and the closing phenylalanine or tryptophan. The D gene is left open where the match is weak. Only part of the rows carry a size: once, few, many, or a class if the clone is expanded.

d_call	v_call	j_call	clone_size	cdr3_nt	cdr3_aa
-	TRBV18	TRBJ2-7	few	TGTGCCAGCTCACGTCGTAGTCAGGGCGGCTCCTACGAGCAGTACTTC	CASSRRSQGGSYEQYF
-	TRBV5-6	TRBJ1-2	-	TGTGCCAGCAGCTTGGGATATGGCTACACCTTC	CASSLGYGYTF
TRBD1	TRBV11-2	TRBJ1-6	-	TGTGCCAGCAGCGCGGACAGGGTCCGTTCACCCCTCCACTTT	CASSADRVRSPLHF
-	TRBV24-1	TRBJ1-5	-	TGTGCCACCAGTGGTCATCGGGGGGATCAGCCCCAGCATTTT	CATSGHRGDQPQHF
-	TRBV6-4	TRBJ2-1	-	TGTGCCAGCAGTGACCAGGGAGGCGATGAGCAGTTCTTC	CASSDQGGDEQFF
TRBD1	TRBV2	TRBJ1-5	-	TGTGCCAGCAGTGAAGCGACAGGGGGCAGTCAGCCCCAGCATTTT	CASSEATGGSQPQHF
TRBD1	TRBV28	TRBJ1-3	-	TGTGCCAGCAGCCCCACCACAGGGGGTCTTGGAAACACCATATATTTT	CASSPTTGGLGNTIYF
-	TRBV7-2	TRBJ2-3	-	TGTGCCAGCAGCCCCCGAGGGGCAGATACGCAGTATTTT	CASSPRGADTQYF
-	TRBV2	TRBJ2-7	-	TGTGCGAGCTGTCGGCAGGGGACCTACGAGCAGTACTTC	CASCRQGTYEQYF
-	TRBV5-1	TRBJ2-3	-	TGCGCCAGCAGCCTGCCTACAGATACGCAGTATTTT	CASSLPTDTQYF